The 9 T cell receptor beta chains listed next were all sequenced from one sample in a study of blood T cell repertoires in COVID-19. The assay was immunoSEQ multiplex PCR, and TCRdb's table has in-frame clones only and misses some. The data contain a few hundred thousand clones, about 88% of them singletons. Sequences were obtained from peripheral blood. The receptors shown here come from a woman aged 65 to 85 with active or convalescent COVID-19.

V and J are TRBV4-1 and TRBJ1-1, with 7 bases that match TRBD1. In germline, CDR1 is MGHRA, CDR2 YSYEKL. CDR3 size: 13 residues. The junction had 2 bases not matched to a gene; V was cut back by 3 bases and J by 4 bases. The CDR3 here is CASSHAGGTEAFF. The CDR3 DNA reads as TGCGCCAGCAGCCACGCAGGGGGCACTGAAGCTTTCTTT.

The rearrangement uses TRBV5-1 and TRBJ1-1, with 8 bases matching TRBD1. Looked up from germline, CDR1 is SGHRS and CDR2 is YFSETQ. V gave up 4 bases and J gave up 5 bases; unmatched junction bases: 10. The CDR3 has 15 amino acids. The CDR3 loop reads CASSTPGGAVTEAFF. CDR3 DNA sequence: TGCGCCAGCAGCACCCCAGGGGGCGCGGTGACTGAAGCTTTCTTT.

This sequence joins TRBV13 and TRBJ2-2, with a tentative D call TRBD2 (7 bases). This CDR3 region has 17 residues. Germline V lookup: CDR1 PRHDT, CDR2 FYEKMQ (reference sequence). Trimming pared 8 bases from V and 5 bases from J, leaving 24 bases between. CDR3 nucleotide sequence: TGTGCCAGCTTAATATACGGGGGGCCCGCGTTGACCGGGGAGCTGTTTTTT. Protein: CASLIYGGPALTGELFF.

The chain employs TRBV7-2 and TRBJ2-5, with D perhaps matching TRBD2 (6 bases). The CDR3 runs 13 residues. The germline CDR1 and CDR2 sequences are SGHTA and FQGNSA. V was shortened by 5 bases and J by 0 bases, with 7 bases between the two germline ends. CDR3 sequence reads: CASSRDYQETQYF. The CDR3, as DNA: TGTGCCAGCAGCCGGGACTACCAAGAGACCCAGTACTTC.

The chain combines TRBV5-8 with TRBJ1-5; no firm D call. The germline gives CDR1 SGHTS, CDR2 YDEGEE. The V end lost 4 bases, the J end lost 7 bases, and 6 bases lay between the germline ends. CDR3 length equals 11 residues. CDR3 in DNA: TGTGCCAGCAGCCTAGGACAGCCCCAGCATTTT. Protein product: CASSLGQPQHF.

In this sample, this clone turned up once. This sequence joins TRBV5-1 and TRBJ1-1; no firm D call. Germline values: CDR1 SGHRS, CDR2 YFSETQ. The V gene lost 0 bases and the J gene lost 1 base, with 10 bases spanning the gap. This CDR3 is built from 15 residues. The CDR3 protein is CASSLVPGKNTEAFF. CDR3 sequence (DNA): TGCGCCAGCAGCTTGGTGCCAGGAAAGAACACTGAAGCTTTCTTT.

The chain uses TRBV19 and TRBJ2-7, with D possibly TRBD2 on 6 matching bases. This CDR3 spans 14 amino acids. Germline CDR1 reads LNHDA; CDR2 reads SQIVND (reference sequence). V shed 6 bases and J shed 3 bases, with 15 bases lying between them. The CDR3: CASREGGGFYEQYF. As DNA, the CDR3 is TGTGCCAGTAGGGAGGGAGGCGGATTCTACGAGCAGTACTTC.

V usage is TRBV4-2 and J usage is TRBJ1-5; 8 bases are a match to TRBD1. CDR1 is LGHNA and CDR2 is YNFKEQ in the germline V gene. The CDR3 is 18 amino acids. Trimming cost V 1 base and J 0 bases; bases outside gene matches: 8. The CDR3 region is CASSQGDRTKYSNQPQHF. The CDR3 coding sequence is TGTGCCAGCAGCCAAGGGGACAGGACCAAATATAGCAATCAGCCCCAGCATTTT.

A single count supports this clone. The DNA for the CDR3 is TGTGCCAGCACCAGGGATGGGGACAATGAGCAGTTCTTC. Its protein product is CASTRDGDNEQFF. The chain carries TRBV19 and TRBJ2-1; a possible D gene is TRBD1 (5 bases). The ends were cut back, 9 bases at V and 5 bases at J, with 14 bases in the middle. The CDR3 consists of 13 residues. Looked up from germline, CDR1 is LNHDA and CDR2 is SQIVND (reference sequence).